This T cell receptor beta chain was profiled in a study of response to subunit inactivated influenza vaccine. The study, taken as a whole, reports: Authors suggested few new T cells are recruited by each seasonal influenza vaccination.

The germline gives CDR1 SGHRS, CDR2 YFSETQ. Trimming stripped 5 bases from V and 5 bases from J, with 13 bases between. The CDR3 has 13 residues. Each CDR3 protein gets one entry after TCRdb re-called the RT-PCR reads with MiXCR. The data contain a few hundred thousand distinct CDR3 sequences, roughly 15% of them seen just once; the ten biggest clones take up approximately 12%. A note on this clonotype: Its antigen is still unknown.

V is TRBV5-1 and J is TRBJ1-1, with no clear D. The sequence came from a man between 50 and 59 years old who received an inactivated influenza vaccine. The material was PBMCs from blood, obtained about 13 days after vaccination. The CDR3 here is CASSNPVGTEAFF. The CDR3 nucleotides are TGCGCCAGCAGTAACCCCGTGGGGACTGAAGCTTTCTTT.